The clone carrying this TCR beta chain appeared a few times. The method was immunoSEQ multiplex PCR; TCRdb's version includes in-frame clones alone and lacks a portion of them. The repertoire includes about 63,000 clones, 65% to 80% of them detected once, and approximately 30% sits in the top ten. The sample originates from a study of blood T cell repertoires in COVID-19. The source is a human donor in a cohort sampled during active COVID-19. What was sequenced was peripheral blood.

In nucleotides, the CDR3 is TGTGCCAGCAGCCACCCCCTAGCGGGCAATGAGCAGTTCTTC. This codes for CASSHPLAGNEQFF. V and J are TRBV7-6 and TRBJ2-1; 8 bases agree with TRBD2. V gave up 5 bases and J gave up 6 bases; unmatched junction bases: 6. The CDR3 consists of 14 residues. CDR1 SGHVS and CDR2 FNYEAQ come from the germline V gene.